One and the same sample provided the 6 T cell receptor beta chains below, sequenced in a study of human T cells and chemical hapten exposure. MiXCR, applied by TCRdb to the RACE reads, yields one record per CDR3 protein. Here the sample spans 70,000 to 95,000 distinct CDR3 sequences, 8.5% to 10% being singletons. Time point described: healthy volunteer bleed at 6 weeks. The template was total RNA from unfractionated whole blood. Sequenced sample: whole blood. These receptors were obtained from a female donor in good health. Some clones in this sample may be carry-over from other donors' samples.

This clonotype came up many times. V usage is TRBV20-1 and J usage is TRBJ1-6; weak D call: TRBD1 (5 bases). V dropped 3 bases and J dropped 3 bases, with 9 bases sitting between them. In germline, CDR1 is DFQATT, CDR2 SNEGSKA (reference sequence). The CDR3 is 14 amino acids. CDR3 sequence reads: CSASDSLYNSPLHF. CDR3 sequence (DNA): TGCAGTGCTAGTGACAGCCTCTATAATTCACCCCTCCACTTT.

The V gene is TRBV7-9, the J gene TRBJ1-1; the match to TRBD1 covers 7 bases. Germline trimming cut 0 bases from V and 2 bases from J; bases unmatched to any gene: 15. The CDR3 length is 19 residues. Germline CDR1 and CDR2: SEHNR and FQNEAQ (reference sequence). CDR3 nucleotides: TGTGCCAGCAGCTTAGCGCTAATATTGAAAAGACAGGGAAACACTGAAGCTTTCTTT. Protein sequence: CASSLALILKRQGNTEAFF. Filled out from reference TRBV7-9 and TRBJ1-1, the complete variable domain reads DTGVSQNPRHKITKRGQNVTFRCDPISEHNRLYWYRQTLGQGPEFLTYFQNEAQLEKSRLLSDRFSAERPKGSFSTLEIQRTEQGDSAMYLCASSLALILKRQGNTEAFFGQGTRLTVV.

DNA for the CDR3: TGTGCCTCCACGGGTGGCGGCACAGATACGCAGTATTTT. Amino acids: CASTGGGTDTQYF. V is TRBV27 and J is TRBJ2-3; no clear D gene. This CDR3 spans 13 amino acids. Trimming pared 11 bases from V and 1 base from J, leaving 13 bases between. Germline loops: CDR1 MNHEY, CDR2 SMNVEV (reference sequence).

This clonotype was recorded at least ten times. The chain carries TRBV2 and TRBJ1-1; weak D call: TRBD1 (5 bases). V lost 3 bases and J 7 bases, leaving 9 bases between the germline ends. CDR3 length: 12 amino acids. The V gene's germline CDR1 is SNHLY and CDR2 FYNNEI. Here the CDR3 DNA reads TGTGCCAGCAGTGATCACAGGAGTGAAGCTTTCTTT. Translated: CASSDHRSEAFF.

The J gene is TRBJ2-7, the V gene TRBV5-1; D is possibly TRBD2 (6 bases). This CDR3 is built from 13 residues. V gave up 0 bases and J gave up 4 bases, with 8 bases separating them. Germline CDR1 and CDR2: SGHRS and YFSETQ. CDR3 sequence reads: CASSLGAGYEQYF. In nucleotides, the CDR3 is TGCGCCAGCAGCTTGGGGGCGGGATACGAGCAGTACTTC.

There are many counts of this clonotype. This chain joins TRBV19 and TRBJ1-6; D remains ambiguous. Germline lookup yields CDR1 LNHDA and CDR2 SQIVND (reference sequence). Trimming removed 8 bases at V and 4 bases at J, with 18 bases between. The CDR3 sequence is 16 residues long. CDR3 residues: CASSEDGESYNSPLHF. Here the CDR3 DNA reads TGTGCCAGTTCTGAAGACGGGGAATCTTATAATTCACCCCTCCACTTT.